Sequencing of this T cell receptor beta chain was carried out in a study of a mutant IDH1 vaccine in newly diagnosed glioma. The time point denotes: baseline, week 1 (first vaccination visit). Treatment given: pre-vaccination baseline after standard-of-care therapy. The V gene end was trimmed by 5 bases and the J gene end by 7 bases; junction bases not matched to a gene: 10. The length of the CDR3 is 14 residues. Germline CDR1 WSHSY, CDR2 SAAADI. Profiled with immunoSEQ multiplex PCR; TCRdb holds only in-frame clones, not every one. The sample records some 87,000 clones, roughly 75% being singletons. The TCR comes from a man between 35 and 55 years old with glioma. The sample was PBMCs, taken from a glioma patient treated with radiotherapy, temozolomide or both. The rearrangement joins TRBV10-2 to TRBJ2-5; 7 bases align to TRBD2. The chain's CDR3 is CASSLWAGEGTQYF. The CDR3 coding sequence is TGCGCCAGCAGTCTCTGGGCCGGGGAGGGGACCCAGTACTTC.